This is a list of T cell receptor beta chains from one sample in a study of control samples from healthy donors and cancer patients. TCRdb's copy holds only in-frame clones and misses some; the assay was immunoSEQ multiplex PCR. The data contain approximately 140,000 clones, approximately 91% of them singletons. Sequenced sample: blood. All receptors derive from a woman in her thirties in good health. Both conserved end residues are part of each CDR3. D genes are given only for firm matches. Clone size is stated in some rows and not others, as once, few, many or a class when expanded.

v_call	j_call	clone_size	d_call	cdr3_nt	cdr3_aa
TRBV15	TRBJ1-5	-	-	TGTGCCACCAGCAGAGATCATAATCAGCCCCAGCATTTT	CATSRDHNQPQHF
TRBV5-1	TRBJ1-4	-	-	TGCGCCAGCGTCGGGGAGTCTAATGAAAAACTGTTTTTT	CASVGESNEKLFF
TRBV11-2	TRBJ2-7	once	TRBD2	TGTGCCAGCAGCCCAGGACTAGCGGGAGGGTTGAGCGAGCAGTACTTC	CASSPGLAGGLSEQYF
TRBV24-1	TRBJ1-2	-	-	TGTGCCACCAGTGACGCAGTCGGGCCCAACTATGGCTACACCTTC	CATSDAVGPNYGYTF
TRBV6-1	TRBJ1-1	-	-	TGTGCCAGCAGTGAAGACGTGGGGCCGGGTTTCGTTACTGAAGCTTTCTTT	CASSEDVGPGFVTEAFF
TRBV27	TRBJ2-5	-	TRBD2	TGTGCCAGCAGTTCGACGGCTAAACTAGCGGGATACAAAGGGGTCCAAGAGACCCAGTACTTC	CASSSTAKLAGYKGVQETQYF
TRBV3-1/TRBV3-2	TRBJ2-2	-	TRBD2	TGTGCCAGCAGCCAAGAGGACCAAGCGGGAACGAACACCGGGGAGCTGTTTTTT	CASSQEDQAGTNTGELFF
TRBV6-6	TRBJ2-1	-	-	TGTGCCAGCATTCCGGGGAGCTCCTACAATGAGCAGTTCTTC	CASIPGSSYNEQFF
TRBV6-5	TRBJ2-2	-	TRBD2	TGTGCCAGCAGTTCGACTAGCGGGACTACCGGGGAGCTGTTTTTT	CASSSTSGTTGELFF
TRBV7-2	TRBJ2-1	-	-	TGTGCCAGCAGCTTCGGACTTTACAATGAGCAGTTCTTC	CASSFGLYNEQFF
TRBV28	TRBJ2-2	-	TRBD2	TGTGCCAGCAGTTTGTCTAGCGGGAGTCCGTTTTTT	CASSLSSGSPFF
TRBV6-1	TRBJ2-7	once	-	TGTGCCAGCAGTGAAGGGGGTTACGAGCAGTACTTC	CASSEGGYEQYF
TRBV18	TRBJ2-7	-	-	TGTGCCAGCTCACTGGACAGGTACGGGAGCGAGCAGTACTTC	CASSLDRYGSEQYF
TRBV4-2	TRBJ2-7	-	-	TGTGCCAGCAGCCAAGATATGGGATCGGACTACGAGCAGTACTTC	CASSQDMGSDYEQYF
TRBV10-1	TRBJ2-1	-	TRBD2	TGCGCCAGCAGTGCTAGCGGGCCCAATGAGCAGTTCTTC	CASSASGPNEQFF
TRBV2	TRBJ2-4	-	TRBD1	TGTGCCAGCAGTTGGGACAGGACGGGGAACATTCAGTACTTC	CASSWDRTGNIQYF
TRBV6-5	TRBJ1-5	-	TRBD1	TGTGTCGCAGGGGGGTTCAATCAGCCCCAGCATTTT	CVAGGFNQPQHF
TRBV19	TRBJ1-2	once	-	TGTGCCAGTGGGGGAGCGTATGGCTACACCTTC	CASGGAYGYTF
TRBV9	TRBJ2-3	-	TRBD1	TGTGCCAGCAGCGTTTACCAGGGGGCGTTGCAGGCCGATACGCAGTATTTT	CASSVYQGALQADTQYF
TRBV5-6	TRBJ1-2	-	-	TGTGCCAGCAGCTTGTGGGTGGAGGATATGCGCTATGGCTACACCTTC	CASSLWVEDMRYGYTF
TRBV19	TRBJ1-4	-	TRBD1	TGTGCCACCCTCGGACAGGGGTATGAAAAACTGTTTTTT	CATLGQGYEKLFF
TRBV9	TRBJ2-1	-	-	TGTGCCAGCAGATCAGAAACGAAACCACTTCAGCAGTTCTTC	CASRSETKPLQQFF
TRBV27	TRBJ1-1	-	-	TGTGCCAGCAGTTTAGCGAGGTTCGGCACTGAAGCTTTCTTT	CASSLARFGTEAFF
TRBV14	TRBJ1-5	-	-	TGTGCCAGCAGCCAAGATCGAAATCAGCCCCAGCATTTT	CASSQDRNQPQHF
TRBV10-3	TRBJ2-5	-	TRBD2	TGTGCCACCGGAGGGATAGCGGGAGAATCAGAGACCCAGTACTTC	CATGGIAGESETQYF
TRBV18	TRBJ2-1	-	-	TGTGCCAGCTCACCCTCGGTTGGTGAGAATGAGCAGTTCTTC	CASSPSVGENEQFF
TRBV10-3	TRBJ2-2	-	TRBD2	TGTGCCTACGGCGCGGCGGGAGACACCGGGGAGCTGTTTTTT	CAYGAAGDTGELFF
TRBV18	TRBJ2-7	-	-	TGTGCCAGCTCCCCGTCGGGGTCCTACGAGCAGTACTTC	CASSPSGSYEQYF
TRBV27	TRBJ1-1	-	-	TGTGCCAGCAGTTTCGGGGGATTGACTGAAGCTTTCTTT	CASSFGGLTEAFF
TRBV15	TRBJ2-7	-	-	TGTGCCACCAGCAGGGGGGCCGAGCAGTACTTC	CATSRGAEQYF
TRBV7-3	TRBJ2-6	once	TRBD2	TGTGCCAGCAGCTTAACGCCACTCGGGACTAGCGGGGGGAGGCCCTCTGGGGCCAACGTCCTGACTTTC	CASSLTPLGTSGGRPSGANVLTF
TRBV5-6	TRBJ1-1	once	-	TGTGCCAGCAGCTTGTACGAAGCGGGCGCTGAAGCTTTCTTT	CASSLYEAGAEAFF
TRBV6-5	TRBJ2-1	-	-	TGTGCCGTTGGGGAGAATGAGCAGTTCTTC	CAVGENEQFF
TRBV5-6	TRBJ2-5	-	-	TGTGCCAGCAGCTTGTTTATGGGAGAGACCCAGTACTTC	CASSLFMGETQYF
TRBV7-3	TRBJ2-7	few	TRBD2	TGTGCCAGCAGCCCCGGTCTAGCGGGACCCTACGAGCAGTACTTC	CASSPGLAGPYEQYF
TRBV3-1/TRBV3-2	TRBJ2-1	-	-	TGTGCCAGCAGTCTTGACCACGATGCCCATAATGAGCAGTTCTTC	CASSLDHDAHNEQFF
TRBV19	TRBJ2-2	-	-	TGTGCCAGTAGTATTAATTCGGGGGAGCTGTTTTTT	CASSINSGELFF
TRBV7-8	TRBJ1-2	-	-	TGTGCCAGCAGCCCCTTGGGACGGACCCCTAACTATGGCTACACCTTC	CASSPLGRTPNYGYTF
TRBV7-2	TRBJ2-7	once	-	TGTGCCAGCAGCTCCAATGGCGGGGGCGGGAGCTGGTACGAGCAGTACTTC	CASSSNGGGGSWYEQYF
TRBV6-5	TRBJ2-2	-	TRBD2	TGTGCCAGCAGTCCCCGGGAGGGCCTCACCGGGGAGCTGTTTTTT	CASSPREGLTGELFF
TRBV5-1	TRBJ2-1	-	TRBD2	TGCGCCAGCAGCTTGGGACTAGCGGTTATCTACAATGAGCAGTTCTTC	CASSLGLAVIYNEQFF
TRBV27	TRBJ2-5	-	-	TGTGCCAGCAGTTTATGGCAGGGGGGCTCGGAGACCCAGTACTTC	CASSLWQGGSETQYF
TRBV21-1	TRBJ2-7	-	-	TGTGCCAGCAGCAAGGGGCCCTACGAGCAGTACTTC	CASSKGPYEQYF
TRBV7-9	TRBJ1-2	-	-	TGTGCCAGCACCCTAACAAACGGGGGGCTCTGGGATGGCTACACCTTC	CASTLTNGGLWDGYTF